This TCR beta chain was profiled in a study of blood T cell repertoires in COVID-19. Per the authors' pipeline: Nucleated cell number was recorded as an estimate derived from reference gene primer amplification. The table came from immunoSEQ multiplex PCR; TCRdb's copy has only in-frame clones and leaves some out. V and J calls and clone size are given by that table; D and trimming were obtained from the DNA. The sample yields fewer than 250,000 clones, 70% to 90% seen once. Everyone who took part was roughly 18 to 89 years old, and they came from 20 to 25 US areas. Cohort placement rested on clinical history that participants reported themselves. Germline V CDR1 and CDR2: MDHEN, SYDVKM. J gave up 3 bases and V 3 bases, and 2 bases lay outside the gene matches. The CDR3 consists of 14 residues. This clone was seen a single time.

The rearrangement uses TRBV28 and TRBJ2-7, with 10 nucleotides matching TRBD2. The sample taken for sequencing was PBMCs or T cells enriched from blood (not recorded which). The sequence was obtained from a man under 40 who had recovered from COVID-19. For the CDR3, the DNA is TGTGCCAGCAGTTTCCTAGCGGGAGACTACGAGCAGTACTTC. This sequence encodes CASSFLAGDYEQYF.